Each of the 17 T cell receptor beta chains below was sequenced from the same sample in a study of blood T cell repertoires in COVID-19 (dated by TCRdb to 2019 to 2021). The library was prepared using the immunoSEQ multiplex PCR assay. TCRdb took this table from immuneACCESS and kept in-frame rearrangements with V and J called. Such tables lack part of the clones; where checked against another copy, unresolved V genes explain under half of the gap, and the rest is unexplained. The sample table contains about 140,000 clones; only one count was recorded for 75% to 80% of them. Clones ranked in the top ten supply roughly 8.9% of the sample. Input material: peripheral blood. Every receptor here comes from a woman aged 50 to 60 with active or convalescent COVID-19.

This clone was detected only once. CDR3 in DNA: TGTGCCAGCAGCTTAGGCGCGGGGTCTGAAGCTTTCTTT. This codes for CASSLGAGSEAFF. The rearrangement joins TRBV7-2 to TRBJ1-1; D is unresolved. The ends were cut back, 1 base at V and 6 bases at J, with 9 bases in the middle. The CDR3 sequence is 13 residues long. Germline V gene data show CDR1 as SGHTA and CDR2 as FQGNSA. The complete variable domain, with remaining parts taken from reference TRBV7-2 and TRBJ1-1, reads GAGVSQSPSNKVTEKGKDVELRCDPISGHTALYWYRQSLGQGLEFLIYFQGNSAPDKSGLPSDRFSAERTGGSVSTLTIQRTQQEDSAVYLCASSLGAGSEAFFGQGTRLTVV.

This clone was observed a few times. The chain uses TRBV6-6 and TRBJ1-6; D ambiguous. V lost 0 bases and J lost 9, with 9 bases in between. Per the germline V gene, CDR1 is MNHNY and CDR2 is SVGAGI (reference sequence). CDR3 length equals 14 residues. The CDR3 reads CASSYSASGSPLHF. CDR3 bases: TGTGCCAGCAGTTACTCGGCCTCAGGTTCACCCCTCCACTTT.

The chain employs TRBV5-1 and TRBJ2-2; 15 positions match TRBD2. With V trimmed by 4 bases and J by 6 bases, 7 bases remained unmatched. CDR3 length equals 17 residues. The germline V gene has CDR1 SGHRS and CDR2 YFSETQ. The chain's CDR3 is CASSPGLAGGLAGELFF. CDR3 nucleotides: TGCGCCAGCAGCCCGGGACTAGCGGGAGGTCTTGCCGGGGAGCTGTTTTTT.

This clone was observed a single time. This sequence joins TRBV7-2 and TRBJ2-7, with 9 bases lining up with TRBD1. With 5 bases clipped from V and 5 bases from J, the junction kept 4 bases outside the gene matches. The germline V gene has CDR1 SGHTA and CDR2 FQGNSA. CDR3 length: 13 residues. The CDR3 protein is CASSPRTGDEQYF. CDR3 nucleotide sequence: TGTGCCAGCAGCCCCCGGACAGGGGACGAGCAGTACTTC.

The chain joins TRBV7-9 to TRBJ1-2; perhaps TRBD1 as D (5 bases). In germline, CDR1 is SEHNR, CDR2 FQNEAQ (reference sequence). V lost 3 bases and J lost 3, with 8 bases in between. The CDR3 loop spans 13 amino acids. In DNA form, the CDR3 reads TGTGCCAGCAGCTTGACAGCCGACTATGGCTACACCTTC. It translates to CASSLTADYGYTF.

The V gene is TRBV7-9, the J gene TRBJ2-7, with 8 bases fitting TRBD2. The J segment lost 3 bases and the V segment lost 5 bases, leaving 9 bases of the junction unmatched. This CDR3 spans 15 amino acids. Germline loops: CDR1 SEHNR, CDR2 FQNEAQ (reference sequence). Written as DNA, the CDR3 is TGTGCCAGCAGCCCTACGGGGGGGCGCTTCTACGAGCAGTACTTC. Protein product: CASSPTGGRFYEQYF.

This chain joins TRBV5-1 and TRBJ2-5; 7 bases are shared with TRBD1. This CDR3 has 15 amino acids. CDR1 is SGHRS, CDR2 YFSETQ, per germline. V trimming: 5 bases; J trimming: 0 bases; junction bases outside the gene matches: 7. The CDR3 DNA follows: TGCGCCAGCAGAAAATCGGGACAGAACCAAGAGACCCAGTACTTC. Its translation is CASRKSGQNQETQYF.

The gene calls are TRBV6-6 and TRBJ1-5; D possibly corresponds to TRBD1 (6 bases). V gave up 2 bases and J gave up 9 bases, with 11 bases separating them. Per germline, CDR1 MNHNY and CDR2 SVGAGI (reference sequence). CDR3 length equals 13 residues. The CDR3 region has the DNA TGTGCCAGCAGTTACGACAGGTCGCGGCCCCAGCATTTT. It yields the protein CASSYDRSRPQHF.

This clone appeared a few times. This chain links TRBV28 with TRBJ1-2; possible D gene TRBD1, 6 bases. Germline V lookup: CDR1 MDHEN, CDR2 SYDVKM. V gave up 6 bases and J gave up 4 bases, with 9 bases separating them. The CDR3 is 12 amino acids. CDR3 sequence reads: CASSRDIYGYTF. Here the CDR3 DNA reads TGTGCCAGCAGCCGGGACATCTATGGCTACACCTTC.

V is TRBV11-2 and J is TRBJ1-1; TRBD1 might be the D (6 bases). V was trimmed by 5 bases and J by 4 bases, leaving 14 bases between them. The CDR3 runs 14 residues. Germline-derived CDR1 and CDR2 are SGHAT and FQNNGV. The CDR3 sequence is CASSTISGVTEAFF. As DNA, the CDR3 is TGTGCCAGCAGCACAATTTCAGGGGTCACTGAAGCTTTCTTT.

The chain recombines TRBV9 with TRBJ1-1; 10 bases match TRBD1. Germline-derived CDR1 and CDR2 are SGDLS and YYNGEE. This CDR3 comprises 15 residues. With V trimmed by 3 bases and J by 5 bases, 7 bases remained unmatched. The CDR3: CASSARQGARTEAFF. The CDR3 DNA reads TGTGCCAGCAGCGCGCGACAGGGGGCGCGTACTGAAGCTTTCTTT.

The chain employs TRBV3-1 (or the pseudogene TRBV3-2) and TRBJ1-3; D may be TRBD1 (6 bases). V was pared by 3 bases and J by 0 bases, with 15 bases between. The CDR3 has 17 residues. Germline values: CDR1 LGHDT, CDR2 YNNKEL (reference sequence). DNA for the CDR3: TGTGCCAGCAGCCACCTACAGGGACGGGGCTCTGGAAACACCATATATTTT. It is translated as CASSHLQGRGSGNTIYF.

The rearrangement uses TRBV5-1 and TRBJ1-5; TRBD1 matches 11 bases. The CDR3 totals 15 residues. V shed 5 bases, J shed 5 bases, and the junction held 6 bases outside the gene matches. Germline V gene lookup returns CDR1 SGHRS and CDR2 YFSETQ. CDR3 DNA: TGCGCCAGCAGTTGGACAGGGGGCAAGGATCAGCCCCAGCATTTT. Protein sequence: CASSWTGGKDQPQHF.

This chain links TRBV7-3 with TRBJ2-3, with 12 bases aligning to TRBD2. Looked up from germline, CDR1 is SGHTA and CDR2 is FQGTGA. The junction had 13 bases not matched to a gene; V was cut back by 10 bases and J by 8 bases. This CDR3 has 15 amino acids. The CDR3 loop is CAKQVVLAGGCTQYF. As DNA, the CDR3 is TGTGCCAAACAAGTAGTACTAGCGGGGGGATGTACGCAGTATTTT.

The chain employs TRBV24-1 and TRBJ2-1; 11 nucleotides line up with TRBD2. The CDR3 has 16 amino acids. From germline, CDR1 is KGHDR and CDR2 SFDVKD. The ends lost 4 bases at V and 3 bases at J; junction bases unmatched: 4. CDR3 protein: CATSDSGTSGYNEQFF. DNA of the CDR3: TGTGCCACCAGTGACTCCGGGACTAGCGGCTACAATGAGCAGTTCTTC.

The V and J genes are TRBV27 and TRBJ1-2; 7 bases line up with TRBD1. Germline CDR1 MNHEY, CDR2 SMNVEV (reference sequence). The CDR3 spans 15 residues. V shed 0 bases and J 7 bases; nucleotides not matched to a gene: 8. The DNA of the CDR3 is TGTGCCAGCAGTTTATCGCCGACAGGGACCGGTGGCTACACCTTC. It specifies CASSLSPTGTGGYTF.

The J gene is TRBJ2-2, the V gene TRBV7-2, with 8 bases matching TRBD2. The CDR3 has 17 amino acids. The V gene's germline CDR1 is SGHTA and CDR2 FQGNSA. V lost 2 bases and J lost 0; bases outside the gene matches: 5. The CDR3 bases are TGTGCCAGCAGCTTAAGTCTAGCGGGTACGAACACCGGGGAGCTGTTTTTT. Its translation: CASSLSLAGTNTGELFF.